This passage covers 28 T cell receptor beta chains from one sample sequenced in a study of tumor-infiltrating lymphocytes in oesophageal squamous cell carcinoma. TCRdb itself ran the PCR reads through MiXCR, one entry per CDR3 protein. The repertoire holds approximately 9,800 distinct CDR3 sequences, with around 60% as singletons. The sample was esophageal tumor tissue. These receptors were taken from a female donor with esophageal squamous cell carcinoma.

By sample fraction, this clonotype is medium-sized. This chain joins TRBV11-2 and TRBJ2-6; the D gene is possibly TRBD1 (5 bases). V shed 2 bases and J shed 0 bases, with 11 bases lying between them. This CDR3 region has 17 residues. Germline CDR1 is SGHAT and CDR2 is FQNNGV. This CDR3 is CASSLTTVSSGANVLTF. In nucleotides, the CDR3 is TGTGCCAGCAGCTTAACGACAGTGAGCTCTGGGGCCAACGTCCTGACTTTC.

The chain uses TRBV7-6 and TRBJ2-5; unclear D gene. Deletions cut 0 bases from V and 4 bases from J, with 3 bases between. The CDR3 length is 12 residues. Per the germline V gene, CDR1 is SGHVS and CDR2 is FNYEAQ. CDR3 coding DNA: TGTGCCAGCAGCTTAGCGGGAGAGACCCAGTACTTC. This sequence encodes CASSLAGETQYF.

This clonotype occurred a few times. V is TRBV7-9 and J is TRBJ2-4; TRBD1 matches at 9 bases. This CDR3 is built from 15 residues. CDR1 is SEHNR, CDR2 FQNEAQ, per germline (reference sequence). V trimming: 4 bases; J trimming: 13 bases; junction bases outside the gene matches: 14. The CDR3 loop is CASSSGQGDYNEQYF. The CDR3 DNA reads as TGTGCCAGCAGCTCGGGACAGGGAGACTACAATGAGCAGTACTTC.

This clonotype was seen just once. This sequence joins TRBV12-3 or TRBV12-4 and TRBJ1-6, with 9 bases aligning to TRBD1. V shed 5 bases and J 7 bases; nucleotides not matched to a gene: 3. CDR3 length: 14 residues. CDR3 in amino acids: CASSRDRVNSPLHF. CDR3 sequence (DNA): TGTGCCAGCAGTCGGGACAGGGTCAATTCACCCCTCCACTTT.

The chain combines TRBV7-2 with TRBJ1-6; the D gene is possibly TRBD1 (5 bases). V lost 3 bases and J lost 7, with 7 bases in between. CDR1 is SGHTA and CDR2 is FQGNSA in the germline V gene. The CDR3 has 13 amino acids. Here the CDR3 DNA reads TGTGCCAGCAGCTTTGAGGGGAATTCACCCCTCCACTTT. Translation: CASSFEGNSPLHF.

The chain employs TRBV7-3 and TRBJ2-5, with D perhaps TRBD1 or TRBD2 (6 bases each). CDR3 length: 14 residues. Trimming pared 1 base from V and 4 bases from J, leaving 10 bases between. Germline V gives CDR1 SGHTA, CDR2 FQGTGA. The CDR3 loop is CASSLIGGRETQYF. The CDR3 coding sequence is TGTGCCAGCAGCTTAATTGGGGGGCGAGAGACCCAGTACTTC.

The chain carries TRBV6-6 and TRBJ2-7; the D is unclear. Germline-derived CDR1 and CDR2 are MNHNY and SVGAGI (reference sequence). The V end was cut by 0 bases, the J end by 0 bases, with 6 bases between. CDR3 length: 14 amino acids. CDR3 DNA: TGTGCCAGCAGTTACTCGGTAGGCTCCTACGAGCAGTACTTC. Translated: CASSYSVGSYEQYF.

As for this clonotype: A read error may be the cause here, since a much bigger clone is one base away. The chain links TRBV11-2 to TRBJ2-1; 8 positions agree with TRBD1. The CDR3 extends over 10 amino acids. Trimming at V came to 4 bases and at J to 15 bases, leaving 2 bases not matched to a gene. The germline CDR1 and CDR2 sequences are SGHAT and FQNNGV. This chain's CDR3 is CASSSGQAFF. The DNA for the CDR3 is TGTGCCAGCAGCTCGGGACAGGCGTTCTTC.

This clonotype was seen a few times. This chain links TRBV7-6 with TRBJ2-7; 10 bases are shared with TRBD1. The end of the DNA is better explained by TRBJ2-1, so the J call may be wrong. The CDR3 sequence is 16 residues long. Germline-derived CDR1 and CDR2 are SGHVS and FNYEAQ. Written as DNA, the CDR3 is TGTGCCAGCAGCTCTCGCCCCGACAGGGGGCGGGGTGAGCAGTTCTTC. This codes for CASSSRPDRGRGEQFF.

This clonotype is termed large (0.1 to 1%). The rearrangement uses TRBV2 and TRBJ2-1; TRBD2 matches 7 bases. The J segment lost 1 base and the V segment lost 6 bases, leaving 6 bases of the junction unmatched. The CDR3 sequence is 15 residues long. From germline, CDR1 is SNHLY and CDR2 FYNNEI. The CDR3 spells CASRERDESYNEQFF. CDR3 bases: TGTGCCAGCAGGGAGCGGGATGAATCCTACAATGAGCAGTTCTTC.

The chain employs TRBV7-3 and TRBJ1-1; TRBD1 aligns across 9 bases. This CDR3 is built from 13 residues. The junction had 2 bases not matched to a gene; V was cut back by 5 bases and J by 4 bases. In germline, CDR1 is SGHTA, CDR2 FQGTGA. The DNA of the CDR3 is TGTGCCAGCAGCAAGGACAGGGGCACTGAAGCTTTCTTT. Protein: CASSKDRGTEAFF.

This clonotype rates as large. The V call is TRBV12-5, the J call TRBJ1-2; D is ambiguous. CDR1 LGHNT and CDR2 FRNRAP come from the germline V gene. V gave up 0 bases and J gave up 3 bases, with 38 bases separating them. The CDR3 length is 24 residues. The CDR3 reads CASGLVLLPDYFVPAAAKDYGYTF. For the CDR3, the DNA is TGTGCTAGTGGTTTGGTATTGCTTCCGGACTACTTTGTGCCCGCCGCGGCCAAGGACTATGGCTACACCTTC.

The chain couples TRBV28 to TRBJ2-7, with D possibly being TRBD1 (5 bases). V was shortened by 10 bases and J by 3 bases, with 19 bases between the two germline ends. CDR1 is MDHEN and CDR2 is SYDVKM in the germline V gene. This CDR3 is 14 amino acids long. CDR3 DNA: TGTGCCACCCTCTCTCCAGGGTCCGGCTACGAGCAGTACTTC. It encodes CATLSPGSGYEQYF.

The J gene is TRBJ2-3, the V gene TRBV19; 12 positions match TRBD2. V lost 1 base, J lost 14 bases, and 22 bases stayed unmatched. There are 19 residues in the CDR3. Germline loops: CDR1 LNHDA, CDR2 SQIVND (reference sequence). In DNA form, the CDR3 reads TGTGCCAGTAGTATAGTGGCTAGCGGGAGGGCCGGGGACACCGGGGAGCTGTATTTT. This codes for CASSIVASGRAGDTGELYF.

The rearrangement links TRBV7-6 to TRBJ2-1; TRBD2 agrees at 10 bases. CDR1 SGHVS and CDR2 FNYEAQ come from the germline V gene. The V gene end was trimmed by 0 bases and the J gene end by 9 bases; junction bases not matched to a gene: 8. This CDR3 contains 16 residues. The CDR3 bases are TGTGCCAGCAGCTTAGCGAGCGGGAGGGCCGTGACTGAGCAGTTCTTC. Translation gives CASSLASGRAVTEQFF.

The sample holds a few counts of this clonotype. The chain carries TRBV12-3 or TRBV12-4 and TRBJ2-5, with D perhaps assigned TRBD1 or TRBD2 (5 bases each). Trimming left V 7 bases short and J 13 bases short, with 31 bases between. This CDR3 is 16 amino acids long. CDR3 protein: CASIFGLDSNTGELYF. The CDR3, as DNA: TGTGCCAGCATCTTCGGTTTAGACAGTAACACCGGGGAGCTGTACTTC.

The rearrangement uses TRBV7-6 and TRBJ2-6; D gene unclear. This CDR3 contains 16 residues. Trimming left V 1 base short and J 2 bases short, with 9 bases between. CDR1 and CDR2 from the germline V gene are SGHVS and FNYEAQ. CDR3 DNA sequence: TGTGCCAGCAGCTTAGGAGGAGCGACTGGGGCCAACGTCCTGACTTTC. Protein sequence: CASSLGGATGANVLTF.

This clonotype came up a few times. The CDR3 loop reads CASSLAQGGAEQYF. The CDR3 DNA follows: TGTGCCAGCAGCTTAGCACAGGGGGGTGCCGAGCAGTACTTC. This chain connects TRBV7-8 to TRBJ2-4; TRBD1 aligns across 8 bases. TRBJ2-7 explains the end of the DNA better; the J call may be wrong. The CDR3 loop spans 14 amino acids. Germline CDR1 SGHVS, CDR2 FQNEAQ.

This clonotype has ten or more counts. The chain carries TRBV28 and TRBJ2-1; TRBD2 matches 7 bases. From germline, CDR1 is MDHEN and CDR2 SYDVKM. This CDR3 region has 15 residues. The V gene end was trimmed by 6 bases and the J gene end by 7 bases; junction bases not matched to a gene: 12. This CDR3 reads CASRKLGGGGNEQFF. In DNA, the CDR3 is TGTGCCAGCAGAAAACTCGGTGGCGGGGGTAATGAGCAGTTCTTC.

The rearrangement uses TRBV7-2 and TRBJ2-3; 7 bases fit TRBD1. CDR3 length: 16 residues. CDR1 and CDR2 (germline): SGHTA, FQGNSA. After removal of 4 bases from V and 0 bases from J, the junction contained 7 bases not matched to a gene. CDR3 region: CASSSQGVKSTDTQYF. CDR3 coding DNA: TGTGCCAGCAGCTCCCAGGGGGTGAAAAGCACAGATACGCAGTATTTT.

This chain joins TRBV7-9 and TRBJ2-1, with a weak D call TRBD2 (5 bases). The DNA matches TRBJ2-5 better at its end, which makes the J call doubtful. The CDR3 contains 12 residues. The germline CDR1 and CDR2 sequences are SEHNR and FQNEAQ (reference sequence). CDR3 residues: CASSPDLETQYF. For the CDR3, the DNA is TGTGCCAGCAGCCCGGACTTGGAGACCCAGTACTTC.

The rearrangement links TRBV7-8 to TRBJ1-2, with D uncertain. The CDR3 length is 15 residues. The V end was cut by 1 base, the J end by 0 bases, with 9 bases between. Germline V gives CDR1 SGHVS, CDR2 FQNEAQ. This CDR3 is CASSLVPGSNYGYTF. The CDR3 DNA sequence: TGTGCCAGCAGCTTAGTGCCCGGTTCTAACTATGGCTACACCTTC.

Concerning this clonotype: The junction departs from the called germline gene at one end, perhaps through a read error. The chain couples TRBV10-3 to TRBJ2-3; D might be TRBD2 (5 bases). The J call is in doubt because the DNA end fits TRBJ2-5 better. The CDR3 extends over 12 amino acids. The germline CDR1 and CDR2 sequences are ENHRY and SYGVKD. CDR3 in DNA: TGTGCCAGCAGTCCCCGGGGAGAGACCCAGTACTTC. Translation: CASSPRGETQYF.

This clonotype was observed a single time. The J gene is TRBJ2-5, the V gene TRBV7-3; D ambiguous. The end of the DNA aligns better with TRBJ1-3, so the J call may be wrong. From germline, CDR1 is SGHTA and CDR2 FQGTGA. This CDR3 region has 19 residues. The CDR3 reads CASSPTAQPNRGNRNTIYF. The CDR3 nucleotides are TGTGCCAGCAGCCCAACCGCCCAGCCAAACCGGGGAAACCGAAACACCATATATTTT.

This clonotype has only one observation. V and J are TRBV6-8 and TRBJ2-3, with a tentative D call TRBD1 (6 bases). The DNA end is a closer match to TRBJ1-1, so the J assignment may be wrong. CDR1 is MNHGY, CDR2 SAAAGT, per germline. The CDR3 has 13 amino acids. The CDR3 bases are TGTGCCAGCAGTGCGACAGGGAACACTGAAGCTTTCTTT. Its translation: CASSATGNTEAFF.

This chain uses TRBV7-2 with TRBJ2-1; unclear D gene. V was pared by 2 bases and J by 9 bases, with 11 bases between. The CDR3 is 13 amino acids. Germline CDR1 SGHTA, CDR2 FQGNSA. The CDR3 nucleotides are TGTGCCAGCAGCTTAAGGTCCTGGGTTGAGCAGTTCTTC. This translates into CASSLRSWVEQFF.

The chain joins TRBV7-6 to TRBJ2-1; D ambiguous. This CDR3 has 15 amino acids. Germline CDR1 is SGHVS and CDR2 is FNYEAQ. V dropped 1 base and J dropped 4 bases, with 11 bases sitting between them. CDR3 DNA: TGTGCCAGCAGCTTAGGGAAGACGGTGTACAATGAGCAGTTCTTC. It translates to CASSLGKTVYNEQFF.

The chain recombines TRBV7-3 with TRBJ2-6; D gene ambiguous. With 5 bases removed from V and 0 bases from J, the gap between germline ends came to 14 bases. This CDR3 region has 17 residues. Germline CDR1 and CDR2: SGHTA and FQGTGA. The CDR3 DNA sequence: TGTGCCAGCAGCCCCGCCGGACGGGTCTCTGGGGCCAACGTCCTGACTTTC. This codes for CASSPAGRVSGANVLTF.